These 10 T cell receptor beta chains were sequenced from one sample in a study of T cells in Graves' hyperthyroidism and ophthalmopathy. TCR beta CDR3 region amplification was performed from RNA transcripts. Primed by the HTBI set, a first-round RT-PCR was run on the TCR CDR3. TCRdb reanalysed the multiplex PCR reads using MiXCR and keeps one entry per CDR3 protein. This table holds almost 250,000 distinct CDR3 sequences, about 25% found once. Input material: blood. The receptors derive from a woman in her forties with Graves' ophthalmopathy.

This chain uses TRBV20-1 with TRBJ2-5; a weak D match, TRBD1 (6 bases). With 3 bases removed from V and 4 bases from J, the gap between germline ends came to 15 bases. CDR1 DFQATT and CDR2 SNEGSKA come from the germline V gene (reference sequence). This CDR3 is built from 14 residues. The CDR3 DNA is TGCAGTGCTAGTGGTGGCGCACAGGGAGAGACCCAGTACTTC. It is translated as CSASGGAQGETQYF.

This clonotype occurred many times. This chain uses TRBV6-1 with TRBJ1-1; TRBD1 matches at 8 bases. After removal of 7 bases from V and 4 bases from J, the junction contained 5 bases not matched to a gene. The germline V gene has CDR1 MNHNS and CDR2 SASEGT. This CDR3 has 13 residues. Written as DNA, the CDR3 is TGTGCCAGCATTCAACAGGGGGGCACTGAAGCTTTCTTT. Its translation is CASIQQGGTEAFF.

This clonotype has at least ten counts. The V call is TRBV5-1, the J call TRBJ1-2, with 9 bases matching TRBD1. J lost 7 bases, V lost 4 bases, and 8 bases had no gene match. The length of the CDR3 is 14 residues. Germline assignment: CDR1 SGHRS and CDR2 YFSETQ. The CDR3 DNA reads as TGCGCCAGCAGCCCTACGGGACAGGGCATTGGCTACACCTTC. As protein: CASSPTGQGIGYTF.

Many counts were recorded for this clonotype. The J gene is TRBJ1-1, the V gene TRBV5-4; TRBD1 is a possible D gene (5 bases). The CDR3 runs 15 residues. V lost 2 bases and J lost 1, with 12 bases in between. Looked up from germline, CDR1 is SGHNT and CDR2 is YYREEE (reference sequence). The CDR3 coding sequence is TGTGCCAGCAGCTTCTCTGACAGATCGAACACTGAAGCTTTCTTT. It is translated as CASSFSDRSNTEAFF. Together with reference TRBV5-4 and TRBJ1-1, the CDR3 gives the full variable domain: ETGVTQSPTHLIKTRGQQVTLRCSSQSGHNTVSWYQQALGQGPQFIFQYYREEENGRGNFPPRFSGLQFPNYSSELNVNALELDDSALYLCASSFSDRSNTEAFFGQGTRLTVV.

In its sample, this clonotype was seen many times. This chain connects TRBV29-1 to TRBJ2-5; no firm D call. The CDR3 consists of 12 residues. The V gene's germline CDR1 is SQVTM and CDR2 ANQGSEA. The V end lost 3 bases, the J end lost 0 bases, and 5 bases lay between the germline ends. The CDR3 protein is CSVEPDQETQYF. The CDR3 coding sequence is TGCAGCGTTGAGCCGGACCAAGAGACCCAGTACTTC.

The chain couples TRBV30 to TRBJ2-2; a weak D match, TRBD2 (6 bases). Trimming took 2 bases from V and 1 from J, leaving 11 bases between them. This CDR3 is built from 15 residues. CDR1 GTSNPN and CDR2 SVGIG come from the germline V gene (reference sequence). The CDR3 loop reads CAWSPDYKNTGELFF. CDR3 sequence (DNA): TGTGCCTGGAGTCCGGACTACAAGAACACCGGGGAGCTGTTTTTT.

This clonotype was recorded at least ten times. The rearrangement uses TRBV28 and TRBJ2-2, with unresolved D. From germline, CDR1 is MDHEN and CDR2 SYDVKM. The CDR3 loop spans 8 amino acids. V was pared by 3 bases and J by 15 bases, with 2 bases between. DNA of the CDR3: TGTGCCAGCAGTTTGGTGTTTTTT. Protein sequence: CASSLVFF.

The gene calls are TRBV29-1 and TRBJ1-1; a possible D gene is TRBD1 (5 bases). Germline-derived CDR1 and CDR2 are SQVTM and ANQGSEA. Trimming left V 7 bases short and J 2 bases short, with 8 bases between. The CDR3 covers 11 residues. The CDR3 here is CSADSNTEAFF. The CDR3 DNA reads TGCAGCGCCGACAGTAACACTGAAGCTTTCTTT.

This clonotype was seen many times. V and J are TRBV7-8 and TRBJ1-6; D gene ambiguous. CDR3 length: 15 residues. Germline CDR1 SGHVS, CDR2 FQNEAQ. V lost 6 bases and J lost 10, with 19 bases in between. The DNA of the CDR3 is TGTGCCAGCAGGCCAGCGGAGGTGGTGGGCTCACCCCTCCACTTT. Residues: CASRPAEVVGSPLHF.

This rearrangement joins TRBV13 to TRBJ2-5, with 7 bases matching TRBD1. After removal of 1 base from V and 5 bases from J, the junction contained 4 bases not matched to a gene. CDR1 is PRHDT, CDR2 FYEKMQ, per germline (reference sequence). This CDR3 is built from 14 residues. DNA for the CDR3: TGTGCCAGCAGCTTAGTAGGGGGCTGGGAGACCCAGTACTTC. The encoded protein is CASSLVGGWETQYF. The full variable domain, rest sourced from reference TRBV13 and TRBJ2-5, is AAGVIQSPRHLIKEKRETATLKCYPIPRHDTVYWYQQGPGQDPQFLISFYEKMQSDKGSIPDRFSAQQFSDYHSELNMSSLELGDSALYFCASSLVGGWETQYFGPGTRLLVL.